These 2 T cell receptor beta chains came from one sample sequenced in a study of T cell repertoires in cytomegalovirus infection. No antigen is known for these receptors. TCRdb fed the reads into MiXCR, producing one record per CDR3 protein. The data show hundreds of thousands of distinct CDR3 sequences, 25% to 35% seen once. The sequencing here drew on cultured PBMCs, taken from culture after CMV antigen stimulation. These receptors were taken from a human donor in good health (CMV status not recorded). Some clones in this sample may be carry-over from other donors' samples.

The chain joins TRBV7-9 to TRBJ2-1; D possibly corresponds to TRBD2 (6 bases). Germline V gene lookup returns CDR1 SEHNR and CDR2 FQNEAQ (reference sequence). CDR3 size: 18 residues. Deletions cut 5 bases from V and 4 bases from J, with 24 bases between. The CDR3 DNA reads TGTGCCAGCAGCCCAACAATAGCGGAATGGGCCCTTTACAATGAGCAGTTCTTC. It specifies CASSPTIAEWALYNEQFF.

This chain uses TRBV20-1 with TRBJ2-1; 8 bases are a match to TRBD2. Trimming at V came to 7 bases and at J to 10 bases, leaving 15 bases not matched to a gene. The germline gives CDR1 DFQATT, CDR2 SNEGSKA (reference sequence). The CDR3 is 14 amino acids. CDR3 sequence (DNA): TGCAGTGGATACCGGGGGGGGAGGTCAAGGGAGCAGTTCTTC. It encodes CSGYRGGRSREQFF.